The present entry profiles one T cell receptor beta chain with its context. What it recognizes is unknown. 60 Vbeta and 13 Jbeta primers were used in PCR. Assay: immunoSEQ multiplex PCR; the TCRdb copy retains only in-frame clones and omits some. This listing includes over 100,000 clones. The entry originates in a study of cytomegalovirus exposure and HLA in healthy donors. This CDR3 is 13 amino acids long. Germline V lookup: CDR1 MNHEY, CDR2 SVGAGI. V was shortened by 2 bases and J by 3 bases, with 8 bases between the two germline ends. General study findings and limits: Beyond CMV serostatus, there was no information to go on about immune exposure. Among TCR sequences, most were rare, though some public TCRs appeared in many donors. Most likely, a cluster of highly shared sequence variants arose as a sequencing artifact.

The sequencing input was PBMCs. J is TRBJ2-7 and V is TRBV6-5, with D unclear. This TCR was recovered from a man between 18 and 35 years old in good health and CMV-seronegative. The CDR3 DNA is TGTGCCAGCAGTTACAACCTGCGCTACGAGCAGTACTTC. This encodes CASSYNLRYEQYF.